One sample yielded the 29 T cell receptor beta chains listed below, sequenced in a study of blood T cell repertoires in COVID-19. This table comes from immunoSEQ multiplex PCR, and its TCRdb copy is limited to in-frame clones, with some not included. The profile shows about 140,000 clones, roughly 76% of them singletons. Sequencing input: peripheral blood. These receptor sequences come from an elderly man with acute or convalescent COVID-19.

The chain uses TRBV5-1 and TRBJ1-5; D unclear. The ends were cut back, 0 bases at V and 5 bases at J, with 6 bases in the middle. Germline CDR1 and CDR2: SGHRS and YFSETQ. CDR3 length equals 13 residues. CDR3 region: CASSLGRDQPQHF. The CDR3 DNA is TGCGCCAGCAGCTTGGGTAGAGATCAGCCCCAGCATTTT.

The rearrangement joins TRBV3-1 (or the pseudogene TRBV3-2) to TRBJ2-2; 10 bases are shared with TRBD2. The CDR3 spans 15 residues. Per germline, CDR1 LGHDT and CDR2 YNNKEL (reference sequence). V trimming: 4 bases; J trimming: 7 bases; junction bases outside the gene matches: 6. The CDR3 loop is CASSRAGGPRGELFF. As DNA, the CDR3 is TGTGCCAGCAGCCGAGCGGGGGGGCCCCGCGGGGAGCTGTTTTTT.

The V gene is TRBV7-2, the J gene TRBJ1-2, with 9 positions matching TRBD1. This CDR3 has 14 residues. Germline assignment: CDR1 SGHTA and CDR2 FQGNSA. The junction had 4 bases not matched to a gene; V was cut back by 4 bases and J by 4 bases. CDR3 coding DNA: TGTGCCAGCAGCTGGGACAGGGACGCCTATGGCTACACCTTC. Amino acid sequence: CASSWDRDAYGYTF.

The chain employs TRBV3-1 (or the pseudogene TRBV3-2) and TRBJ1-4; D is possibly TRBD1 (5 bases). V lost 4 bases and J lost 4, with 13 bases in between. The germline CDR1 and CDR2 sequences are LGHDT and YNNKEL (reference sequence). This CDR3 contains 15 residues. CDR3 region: CASSPEGSYNEKLFF. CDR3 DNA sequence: TGTGCCAGCAGCCCGGAGGGGAGTTATAATGAAAAACTGTTTTTT.

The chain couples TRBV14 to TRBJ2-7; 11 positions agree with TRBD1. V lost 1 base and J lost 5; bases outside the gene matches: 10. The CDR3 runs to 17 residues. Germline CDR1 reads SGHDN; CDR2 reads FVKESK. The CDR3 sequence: CASSQGVGGQGGDEQYF. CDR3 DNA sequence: TGTGCCAGCAGCCAAGGCGTAGGGGGACAGGGGGGTGACGAGCAGTACTTC.

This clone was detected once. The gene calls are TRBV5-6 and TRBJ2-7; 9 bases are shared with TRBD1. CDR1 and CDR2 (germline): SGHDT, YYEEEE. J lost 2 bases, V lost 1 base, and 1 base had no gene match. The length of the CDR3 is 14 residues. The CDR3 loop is CASSLRDRAYEQYF. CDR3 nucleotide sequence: TGTGCCAGCAGCTTGCGGGACAGGGCCTACGAGCAGTACTTC.

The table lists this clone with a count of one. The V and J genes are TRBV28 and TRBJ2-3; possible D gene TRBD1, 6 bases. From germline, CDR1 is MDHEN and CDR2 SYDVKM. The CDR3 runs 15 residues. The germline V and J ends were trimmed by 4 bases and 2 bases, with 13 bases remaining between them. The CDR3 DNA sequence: TGTGCCAGCAGTTCCTGGACAGTTGACACAGATACGCAGTATTTT. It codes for CASSSWTVDTDTQYF.

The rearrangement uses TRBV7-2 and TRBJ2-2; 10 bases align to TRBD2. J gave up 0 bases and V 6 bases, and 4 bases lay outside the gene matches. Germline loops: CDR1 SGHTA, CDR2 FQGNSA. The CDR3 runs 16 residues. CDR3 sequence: CASRLLAGTNTGELFF. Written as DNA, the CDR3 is TGTGCCAGCAGATTACTAGCGGGGACGAACACCGGGGAGCTGTTTTTT.

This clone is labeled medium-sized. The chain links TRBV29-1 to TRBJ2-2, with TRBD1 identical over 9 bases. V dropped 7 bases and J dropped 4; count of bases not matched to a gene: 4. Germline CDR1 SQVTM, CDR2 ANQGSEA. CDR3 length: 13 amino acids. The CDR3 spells CSARGQGTGELFF. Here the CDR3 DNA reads TGCAGCGCCCGGGGACAGGGCACCGGGGAGCTGTTTTTT.

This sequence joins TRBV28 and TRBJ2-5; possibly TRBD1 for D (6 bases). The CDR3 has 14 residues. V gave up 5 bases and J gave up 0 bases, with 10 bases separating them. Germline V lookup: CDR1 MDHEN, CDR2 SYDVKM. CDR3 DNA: TGTGCCAGCAGTACCGACAGGAACCAAGAGACCCAGTACTTC. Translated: CASSTDRNQETQYF.

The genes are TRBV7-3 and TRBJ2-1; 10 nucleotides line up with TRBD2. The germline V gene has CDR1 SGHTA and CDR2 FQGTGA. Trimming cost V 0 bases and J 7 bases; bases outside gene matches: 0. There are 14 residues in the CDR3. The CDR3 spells CASSLTGLANEQFF. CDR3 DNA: TGTGCCAGCAGCTTAACGGGACTAGCGAATGAGCAGTTCTTC.

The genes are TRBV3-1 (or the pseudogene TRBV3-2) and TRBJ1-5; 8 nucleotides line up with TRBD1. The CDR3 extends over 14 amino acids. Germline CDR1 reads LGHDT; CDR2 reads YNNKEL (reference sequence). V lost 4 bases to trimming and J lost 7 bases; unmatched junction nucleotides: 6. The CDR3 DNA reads TGTGCCAGCAGCCTTACAGGGGGGTACCAGCCCCAGCATTTT. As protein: CASSLTGGYQPQHF.

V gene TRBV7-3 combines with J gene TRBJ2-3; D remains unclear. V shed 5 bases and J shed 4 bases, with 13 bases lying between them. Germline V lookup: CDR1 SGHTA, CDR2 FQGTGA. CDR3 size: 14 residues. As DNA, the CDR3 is TGTGCCAGCAGCCTTTTAGTCTATCCAGATACGCAGTATTTT. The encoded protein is CASSLLVYPDTQYF.

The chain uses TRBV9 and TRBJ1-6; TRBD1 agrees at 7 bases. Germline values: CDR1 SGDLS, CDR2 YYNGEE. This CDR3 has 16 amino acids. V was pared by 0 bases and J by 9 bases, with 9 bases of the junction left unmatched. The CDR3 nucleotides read TGTGCCAGCAGCGTAGGGTGGGGACAGAGAGCTTCACCCCTCCACTTT. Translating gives CASSVGWGQRASPLHF.

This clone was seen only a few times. For the CDR3, the DNA is TGTGCCAGCAGCTCCTGGGGTCTATTTGGGGGGGATACCGGGGAGCTGTTTTTT. Residues: CASSSWGLFGGDTGELFF. This chain connects TRBV11-2 to TRBJ2-2; 7 positions match TRBD2. The CDR3 has 18 amino acids. The V gene end was trimmed by 4 bases and the J gene end by 5 bases; junction bases not matched to a gene: 16. The germline V gene has CDR1 SGHAT and CDR2 FQNNGV.

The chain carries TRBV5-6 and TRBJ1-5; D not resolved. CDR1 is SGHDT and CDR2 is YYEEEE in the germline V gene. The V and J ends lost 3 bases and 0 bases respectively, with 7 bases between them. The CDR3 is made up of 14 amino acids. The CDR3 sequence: CASSSGDSNQPQHF. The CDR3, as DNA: TGTGCCAGCAGCTCCGGTGATAGCAATCAGCCCCAGCATTTT.

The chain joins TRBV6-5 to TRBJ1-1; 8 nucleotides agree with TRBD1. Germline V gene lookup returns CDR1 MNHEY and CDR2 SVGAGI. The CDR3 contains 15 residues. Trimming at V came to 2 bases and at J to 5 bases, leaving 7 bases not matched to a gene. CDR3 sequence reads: CASSYLRTGRTEAFF. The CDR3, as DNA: TGTGCCAGCAGTTACCTCCGGACAGGGAGGACTGAAGCTTTCTTT.

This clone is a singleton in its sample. The CDR3 nucleotides read TGCGCCAGCAGCCAAGATATTGCCAGGGGTAATTACGAGCAGTACTTC. It translates to CASSQDIARGNYEQYF. The rearrangement joins TRBV4-1 to TRBJ2-7, with a possible D match to TRBD1 (6 bases). The germline V gene has CDR1 MGHRA and CDR2 YSYEKL. Between the trimmed V and J ends, which lost 0 bases and 4 bases, there was a span of 16 bases. This CDR3 spans 16 amino acids.

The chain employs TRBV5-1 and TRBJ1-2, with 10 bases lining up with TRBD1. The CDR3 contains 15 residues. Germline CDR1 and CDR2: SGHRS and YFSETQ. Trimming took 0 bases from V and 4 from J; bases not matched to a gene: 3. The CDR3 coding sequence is TGCGCCAGCAGCTTGGCCGGGACAGGGGTCTATGGCTACACCTTC. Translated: CASSLAGTGVYGYTF. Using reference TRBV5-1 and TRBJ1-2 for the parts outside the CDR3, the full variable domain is KAGVTQTPRYLIKTRGQQVTLSCSPISGHRSVSWYQQTPGQGLQFLFEYFSETQRNKGNFPGRFSGRQFSNSRSEMNVSTLELGDSALYLCASSLAGTGVYGYTFGSGTRLTVV.

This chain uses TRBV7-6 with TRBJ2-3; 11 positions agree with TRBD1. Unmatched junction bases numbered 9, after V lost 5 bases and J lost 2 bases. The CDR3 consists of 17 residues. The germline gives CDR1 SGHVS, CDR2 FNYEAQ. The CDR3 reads CASSGSRDRGDTDTQYF. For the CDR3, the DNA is TGTGCCAGCAGCGGCAGCCGGGACAGGGGGGACACAGATACGCAGTATTTT.

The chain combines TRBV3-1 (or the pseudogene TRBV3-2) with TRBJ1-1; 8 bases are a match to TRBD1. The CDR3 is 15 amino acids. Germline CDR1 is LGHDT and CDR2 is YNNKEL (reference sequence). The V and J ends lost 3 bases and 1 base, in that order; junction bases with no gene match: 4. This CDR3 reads CASSQRQGPNTEAFF. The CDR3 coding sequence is TGTGCCAGCAGCCAGAGACAGGGGCCGAACACTGAAGCTTTCTTT.

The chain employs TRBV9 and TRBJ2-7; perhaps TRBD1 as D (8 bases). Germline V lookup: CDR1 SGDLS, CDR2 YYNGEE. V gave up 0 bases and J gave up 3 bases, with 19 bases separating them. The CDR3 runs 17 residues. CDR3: CASSVGEAQGGFYEQYF. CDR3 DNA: TGTGCCAGCAGCGTAGGGGAAGCACAGGGGGGGTTCTACGAGCAGTACTTC.

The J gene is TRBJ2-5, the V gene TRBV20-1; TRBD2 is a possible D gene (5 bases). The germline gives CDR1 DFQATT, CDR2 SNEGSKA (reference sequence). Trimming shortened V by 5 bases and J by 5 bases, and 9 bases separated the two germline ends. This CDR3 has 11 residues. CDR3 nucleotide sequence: TGCAGTGCTGAACCGGGGGAGACCCAGTACTTC. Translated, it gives CSAEPGETQYF.

The CDR3 region is CASSTGQGGTGELFF. In DNA form, the CDR3 reads TGTGCCAGCAGCACGGGACAGGGCGGGACCGGGGAGCTGTTTTTT. The chain uses TRBV7-2 and TRBJ2-2; 9 bases are a match to TRBD1. The V and J ends lost 5 bases and 5 bases, in that order; junction bases with no gene match: 6. Germline lookup yields CDR1 SGHTA and CDR2 FQGNSA. CDR3 size: 15 residues.

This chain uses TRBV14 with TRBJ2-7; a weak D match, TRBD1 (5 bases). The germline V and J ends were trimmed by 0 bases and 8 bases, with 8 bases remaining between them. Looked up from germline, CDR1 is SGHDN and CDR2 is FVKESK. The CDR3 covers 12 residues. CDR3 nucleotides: TGTGCCAGCAGCCAAGACAGGGCAAAGCAGTACTTC. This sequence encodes CASSQDRAKQYF.

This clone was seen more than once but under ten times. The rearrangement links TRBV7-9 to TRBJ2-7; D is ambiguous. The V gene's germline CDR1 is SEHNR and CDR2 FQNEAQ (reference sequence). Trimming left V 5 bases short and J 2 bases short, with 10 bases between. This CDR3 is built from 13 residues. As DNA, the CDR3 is TGTGCCAGCAGCCTGGCAGGCACCTACGAGCAGTACTTC. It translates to CASSLAGTYEQYF. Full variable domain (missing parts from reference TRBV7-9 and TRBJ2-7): DTGVSQNPRHKITKRGQNVTFRCDPISEHNRLYWYRQTLGQGPEFLTYFQNEAQLEKSRLLSDRFSAERPKGSFSTLEIQRTEQGDSAMYLCASSLAGTYEQYFGPGTRLTVT.

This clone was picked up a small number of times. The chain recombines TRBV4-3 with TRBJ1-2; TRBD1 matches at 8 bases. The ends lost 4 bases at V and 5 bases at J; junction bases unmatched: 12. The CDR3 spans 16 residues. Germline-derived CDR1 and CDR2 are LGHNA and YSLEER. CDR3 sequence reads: CASSRDTGQGRYGYTF. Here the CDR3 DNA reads TGCGCCAGCAGCCGAGATACCGGACAGGGCAGGTATGGCTACACCTTC.

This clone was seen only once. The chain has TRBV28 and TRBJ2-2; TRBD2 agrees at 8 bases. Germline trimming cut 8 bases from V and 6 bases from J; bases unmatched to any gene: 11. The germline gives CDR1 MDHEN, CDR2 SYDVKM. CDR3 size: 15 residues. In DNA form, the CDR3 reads TGTGCCAGCCAGCCCAGCGGGAGTAGGGCCGGGGAGCTGTTTTTT. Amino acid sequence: CASQPSGSRAGELFF.

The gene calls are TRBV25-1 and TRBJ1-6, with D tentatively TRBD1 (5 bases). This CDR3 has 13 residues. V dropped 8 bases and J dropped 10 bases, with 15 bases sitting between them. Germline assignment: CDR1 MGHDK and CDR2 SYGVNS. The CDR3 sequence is CASAHGAKSPLHF. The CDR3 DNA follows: TGTGCCAGCGCACATGGGGCCAAATCACCCCTCCACTTT.